One and the same sample provided the 5 T cell receptor beta chains below, sequenced in a study of regulatory T cells in long-lasting Graves disease. Assembly of TCR beta libraries relied on iRepertoire HTBI primers together with Arm-PCR of CDR3 regions. TCRdb redid the calling of the multiplex PCR reads with MiXCR, one entry per CDR3 protein. This table has some 250,000 distinct CDR3 sequences, 18% appearing once. Time point given: newly diagnosed GD, antithyroid drugs for less than 3 months. With RNA extracted from PBMCs as input, the TCR library was made. The data were also submitted as part of a second study, on T cells in Graves' hyperthyroidism and ophthalmopathy.

The sequencing here drew on peripheral blood mononuclear cells (PBMCs), taken at new diagnosis, from a patient treated with antithyroid drugs. The receptors shown here come from a woman aged 30 to 39 with Graves disease.

This rearrangement joins TRBV12-3 or TRBV12-4 to TRBJ2-5; tentative D call: TRBD1 (5 bases). The V end was cut by 2 bases, the J end by 9 bases, with 19 bases between. The CDR3 totals 15 residues. This CDR3 is CASSLLMGPMGPQYF. The CDR3 DNA is TGTGCCAGCAGTTTACTGATGGGGCCGATGGGCCCCCAGTACTTC.

Many counts were recorded for this clonotype. J is TRBJ1-1 and V is TRBV19; D unresolved. Germline loops: CDR1 LNHDA, CDR2 SQIVND (reference sequence). V was cut by 3 bases and J by 5 bases, with 16 bases left in between. The CDR3 is 15 residues long. CDR3 in DNA: TGTGCCAGTAGTATCACCGAAGCGTTGATGACTGAAGCTTTCTTT. Amino acid sequence: CASSITEALMTEAFF.

Details on this clonotype: The conserved phenylalanine or tryptophan normally closing the CDR3 is absent here, so this likely arose from a read error. The J gene is TRBJ1-5, the V gene TRBV10-2; 7 bases map to TRBD1. J was trimmed by 5 bases and V by 0 bases; bases with no gene match: 7. The V gene's germline CDR1 is WSHSY and CDR2 SAAADI. CDR3 size: 16 residues. CDR3 sequence: CASSESDGTADQPQHL. In DNA, the CDR3 is TGCGCCAGCAGTGAGTCGGACGGGACAGCCGATCAGCCCCAGCATCTT.

The sample holds many counts of this clonotype. The V gene is TRBV6-1, the J gene TRBJ1-2; 8 bases are a match to TRBD1. Germline lookup yields CDR1 MNHNS and CDR2 SASEGT. Germline trimming cut 6 bases from V and 3 bases from J; bases unmatched to any gene: 3. The CDR3 is 13 residues long. The CDR3 region is CASRLTGDYGYTF. CDR3 nucleotide sequence: TGTGCCAGCAGACTGACAGGGGACTATGGCTACACCTTC.

This clonotype has at least ten counts. The chain employs TRBV27 and TRBJ1-5; no firm D call. Germline lookup yields CDR1 MNHEY and CDR2 SMNVEV (reference sequence). The CDR3 sequence is 15 residues long. V was pared by 5 bases and J by 2 bases, with 13 bases between. The CDR3 nucleotides read TGTGCCAGCAGTCCCTTTGAAAGCGGCAATCAGCCCCAGCATTTT. Translating gives CASSPFESGNQPQHF.